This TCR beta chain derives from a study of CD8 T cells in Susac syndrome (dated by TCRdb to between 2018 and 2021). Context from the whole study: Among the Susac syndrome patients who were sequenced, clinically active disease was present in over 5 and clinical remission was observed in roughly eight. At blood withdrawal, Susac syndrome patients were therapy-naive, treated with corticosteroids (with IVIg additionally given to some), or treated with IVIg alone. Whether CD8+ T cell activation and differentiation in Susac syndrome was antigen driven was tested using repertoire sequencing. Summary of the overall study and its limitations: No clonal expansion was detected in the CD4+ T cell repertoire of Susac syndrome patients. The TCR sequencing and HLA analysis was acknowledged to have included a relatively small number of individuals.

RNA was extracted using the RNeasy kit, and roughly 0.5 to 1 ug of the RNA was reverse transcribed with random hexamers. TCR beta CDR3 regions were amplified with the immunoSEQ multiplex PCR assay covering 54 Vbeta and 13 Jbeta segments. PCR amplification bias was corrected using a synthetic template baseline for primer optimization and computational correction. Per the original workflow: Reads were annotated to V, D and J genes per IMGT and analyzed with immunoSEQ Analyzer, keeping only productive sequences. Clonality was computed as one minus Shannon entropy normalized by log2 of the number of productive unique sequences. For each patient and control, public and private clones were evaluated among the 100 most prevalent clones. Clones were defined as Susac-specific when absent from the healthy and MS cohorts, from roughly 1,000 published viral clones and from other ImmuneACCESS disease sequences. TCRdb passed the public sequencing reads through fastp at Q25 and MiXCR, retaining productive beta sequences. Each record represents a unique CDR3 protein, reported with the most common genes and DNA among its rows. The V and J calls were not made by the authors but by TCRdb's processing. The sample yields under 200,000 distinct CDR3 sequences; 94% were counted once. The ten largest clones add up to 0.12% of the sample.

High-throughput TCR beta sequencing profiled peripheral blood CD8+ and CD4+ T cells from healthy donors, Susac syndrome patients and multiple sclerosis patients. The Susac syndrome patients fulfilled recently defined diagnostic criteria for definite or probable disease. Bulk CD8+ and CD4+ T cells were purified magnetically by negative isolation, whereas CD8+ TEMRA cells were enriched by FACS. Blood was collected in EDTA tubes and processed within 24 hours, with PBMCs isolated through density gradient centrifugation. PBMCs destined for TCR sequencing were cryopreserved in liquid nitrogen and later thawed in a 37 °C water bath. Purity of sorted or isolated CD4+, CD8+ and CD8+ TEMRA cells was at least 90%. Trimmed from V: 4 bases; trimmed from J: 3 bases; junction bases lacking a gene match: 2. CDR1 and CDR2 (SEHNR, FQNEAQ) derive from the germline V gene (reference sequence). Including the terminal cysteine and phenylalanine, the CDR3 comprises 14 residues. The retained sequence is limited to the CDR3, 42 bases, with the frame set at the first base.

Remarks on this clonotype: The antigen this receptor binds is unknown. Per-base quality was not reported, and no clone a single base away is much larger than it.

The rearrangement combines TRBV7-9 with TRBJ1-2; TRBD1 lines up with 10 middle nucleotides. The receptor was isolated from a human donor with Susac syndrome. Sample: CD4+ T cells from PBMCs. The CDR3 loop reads CASSSGTGDYGYTF. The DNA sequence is TGTGCCAGCAGCTCCGGGACAGGGGACTATGGCTACACCTTC.